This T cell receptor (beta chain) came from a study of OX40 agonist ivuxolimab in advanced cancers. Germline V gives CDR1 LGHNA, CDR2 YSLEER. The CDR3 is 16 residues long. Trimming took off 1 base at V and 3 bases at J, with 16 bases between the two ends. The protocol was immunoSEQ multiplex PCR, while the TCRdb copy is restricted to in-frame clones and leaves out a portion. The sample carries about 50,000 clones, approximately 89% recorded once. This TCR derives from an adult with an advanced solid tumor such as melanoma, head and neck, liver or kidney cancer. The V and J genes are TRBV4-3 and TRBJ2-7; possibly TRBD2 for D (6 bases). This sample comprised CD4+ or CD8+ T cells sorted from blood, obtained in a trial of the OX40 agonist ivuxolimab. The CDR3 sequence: CASSQGIGTSGYEQYF. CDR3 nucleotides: TGCGCCAGCAGCCAAGGTATAGGGACTTCAGGCTACGAGCAGTACTTC.